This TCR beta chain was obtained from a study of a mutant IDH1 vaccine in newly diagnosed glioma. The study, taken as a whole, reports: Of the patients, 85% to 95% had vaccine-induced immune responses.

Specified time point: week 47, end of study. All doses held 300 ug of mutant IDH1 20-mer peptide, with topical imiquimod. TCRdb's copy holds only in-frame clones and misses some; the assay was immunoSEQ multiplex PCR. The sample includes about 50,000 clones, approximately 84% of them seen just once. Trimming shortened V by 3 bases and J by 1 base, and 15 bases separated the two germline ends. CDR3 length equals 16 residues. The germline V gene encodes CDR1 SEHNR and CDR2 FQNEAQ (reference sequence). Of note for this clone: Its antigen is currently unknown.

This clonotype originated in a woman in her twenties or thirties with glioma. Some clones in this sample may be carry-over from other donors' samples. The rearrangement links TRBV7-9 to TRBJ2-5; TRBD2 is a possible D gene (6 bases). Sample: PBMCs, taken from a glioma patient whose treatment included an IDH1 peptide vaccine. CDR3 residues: CASSFPGEVGQETQYF. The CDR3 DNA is TGTGCCAGCAGCTTCCCGGGAGAGGTTGGCCAAGAGACCCAGTACTTC.